This record concerns one T cell receptor beta chain sequence. Its specificity is not known. The record originates from a study of T cell responses to AZD1222 COVID-19 vaccine. Overall study findings and caveats: Only a handful of people who got AZD1222 tested seropositive at baseline.

Clones were read by immunoSEQ multiplex PCR, and TCRdb kept only the in-frame ones, dropping some. The table shows roughly 180,000 clones, with roughly 93% occurring only once. The junction had 4 bases not matched to a gene; V was cut back by 3 bases and J by 12 bases. The CDR3 spans 12 residues. The germline V gene has CDR1 SGHTA and CDR2 FQGNSA. This clonotype was sampled from an adult who received the MenACWY meningococcal vaccine as a control. The chain is built from TRBV7-2 and TRBJ1-5; 8 bases are a match to TRBD1. This specimen consisted of peripheral blood, obtained 28 days after the second dose of the MenACWY control vaccine. CDR3: CASSFGRGLQHF. DNA of the CDR3: TGTGCCAGCAGCTTCGGCAGGGGGCTCCAGCATTTT.